This entry describes one T cell receptor (beta chain). V lost 8 bases and J lost 4, with 13 bases in between. This CDR3 has 13 residues. Germline V lookup: CDR1 MGHDK, CDR2 SYGVNS. The data belong to a study of blood T cell repertoires in COVID-19. As for the study in general: Sites across the United States, Italy and Spain contributed samples from acute and convalescent COVID-19. Nucleic acid was either cDNA or gDNA, and it came from T cells, B-cell-depleted T cells, or PBMCs.

In the authors' workflow: Reference gene primer amplification yielded estimated nucleated cell counts. The assay was immunoSEQ multiplex PCR, and TCRdb's table has in-frame clones only and misses some. D and trimming were read from the DNA, whereas the V and J calls and clone size are those reported in that table. The sample lists about 400,000 clones, roughly 86% occurring once. The chain is built from TRBV25-1 and TRBJ2-3; D might be TRBD2 (5 bases). The source of this sequence is a human donor in a cohort sampled during active COVID-19. What was sequenced was peripheral blood. The CDR3 region is CASGLSRADTQYF. CDR3 bases: TGTGCCAGCGGACTGTCTAGGGCAGATACGCAGTATTTT.